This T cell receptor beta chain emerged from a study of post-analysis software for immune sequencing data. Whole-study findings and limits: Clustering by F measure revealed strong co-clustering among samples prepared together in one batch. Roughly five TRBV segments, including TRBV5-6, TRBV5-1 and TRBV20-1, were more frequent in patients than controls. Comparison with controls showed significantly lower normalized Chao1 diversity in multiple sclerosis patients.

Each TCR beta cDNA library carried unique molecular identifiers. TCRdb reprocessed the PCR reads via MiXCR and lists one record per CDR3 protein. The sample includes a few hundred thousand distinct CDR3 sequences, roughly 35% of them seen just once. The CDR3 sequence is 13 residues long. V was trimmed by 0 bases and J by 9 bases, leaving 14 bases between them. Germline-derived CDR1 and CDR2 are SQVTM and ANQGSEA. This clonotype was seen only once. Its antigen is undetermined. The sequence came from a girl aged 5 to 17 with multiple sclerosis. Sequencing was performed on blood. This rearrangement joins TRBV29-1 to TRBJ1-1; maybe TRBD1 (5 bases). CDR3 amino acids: CSVEDWRGTQAFF. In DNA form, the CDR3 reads TGCAGCGTTGAAGATTGGAGGGGAACCCAAGCTTTCTTT. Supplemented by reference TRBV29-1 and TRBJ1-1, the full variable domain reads SAVISQKPSRDICQRGTSLTIQCQVDSQVTMMFWYRQQPGQSLTLIATANQGSEATYESGFVIDKFPISRPNLTFSTLTVSNMSPEDSSIYLCSVEDWRGTQAFFGQGTRLTVV.